This T cell receptor beta chain was sequenced during a study of relationships among human T cell subsets. From mRNA, alpha and beta CDR3 regions were amplified using semiquantitative ARM-PCR. Tagged nested gene-specific primers were used first, then communal superprimers amplified exponentially. TCRdb recomputed calls from the multiplex PCR reads with MiXCR, one row per CDR3 protein. The sample has roughly 2,800 distinct CDR3 sequences, roughly 79% seen once. Germline CDR1 and CDR2: MNHEY and SMNVEV (reference sequence). The CDR3 has 13 residues. With V trimmed by 6 bases and J by 4 bases, 5 bases remained unmatched.

The sample taken for sequencing was total T cells sorted from blood. The J gene is TRBJ1-2, the V gene TRBV27; 7 positions match TRBD1. The TCR originated in a man in his forties in good health. The CDR3 region is CASSQTGTYGYTF. CDR3 bases: TGTGCCAGCAGCCAGACAGGGACCTATGGCTACACCTTC.